The rows below give T cell receptor beta chains drawn from one sample of a study of blood T cells in healthy people across ages. From the 5' RACE reads, TCRdb called clonotypes with MiXCR, one entry per CDR3 protein. The table records about 1.7 million distinct CDR3 sequences, roughly 28% of them present only once. The sequenced material came from blood. These TCRs come from a woman in her thirties in good health. Both conserved end residues are part of each CDR3. D genes are given only for firm matches. Clone size is shown for a subset of rows, as once, few, many or a class of expanded clone.

NA,TRBD2,TRBJ2-3,TRBV7-2,CASSSPTALAGLSFGDTQYF,TGTGCCAGCAGCTCACCCACCGCCTTAGCGGGGCTCTCCTTTGGAGATACGCAGTATTTT
few,NA,TRBJ2-1,TRBV20-1,CSARVGSRLTYNEQFF,TGCAGTGCTAGAGTTGGTAGCCGCCTCACCTACAATGAGCAGTTCTTC
NA,NA,TRBJ2-4,TRBV2,CASSELTANKNIQYF,TGTGCCAGCAGTGAATTGACGGCGAACAAAAACATTCAGTACTTC
few,TRBD1,TRBJ2-7,TRBV20-1,CSARATGISYEQYF,TGCAGTGCTAGAGCGACAGGGATCTCCTACGAGCAGTACTTC
NA,TRBD1,TRBJ1-2,TRBV10-3,CAISLGGQGPYGYTF,TGTGCCATCAGCCTAGGCGGACAGGGCCCCTATGGCTACACCTTC
NA,NA,TRBJ2-1,TRBV5-4,CASSSGGTGTSWDEQFF,TGTGCCAGCAGCTCCGGTGGCACAGGAACAAGCTGGGATGAGCAGTTCTTC
NA,NA,TRBJ1-1,TRBV29-1,CSVSTGLRGAEAFF,TGCAGCGTGTCAACCGGGCTGAGGGGCGCTGAAGCTTTCTTT
many,NA,TRBJ1-2,TRBV29-1,CSVARAGYGYTF,TGCAGCGTTGCTAGAGCGGGCTATGGCTACACCTTC
few,TRBD1,TRBJ2-7,TRBV5-1,CASSLADRGLEQYF,TGCGCCAGCAGCTTGGCCGATAGGGGGCTCGAGCAGTACTTC
few,NA,TRBJ1-2,TRBV5-1,CASSLGQFSGYTF,TGCGCCAGCAGCTTGGGACAATTCTCTGGCTACACCTTC